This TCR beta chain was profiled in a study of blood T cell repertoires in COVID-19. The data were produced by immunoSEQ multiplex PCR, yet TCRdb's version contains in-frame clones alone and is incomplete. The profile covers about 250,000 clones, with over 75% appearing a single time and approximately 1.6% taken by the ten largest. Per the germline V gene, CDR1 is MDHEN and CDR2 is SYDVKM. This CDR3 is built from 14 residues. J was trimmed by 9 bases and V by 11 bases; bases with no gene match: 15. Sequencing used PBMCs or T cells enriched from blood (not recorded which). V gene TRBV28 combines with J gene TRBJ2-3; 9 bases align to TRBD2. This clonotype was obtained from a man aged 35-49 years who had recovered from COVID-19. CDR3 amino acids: CAGGGRVLGDTQYF. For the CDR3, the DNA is TGTGCCGGGGGCGGGAGGGTTCTTGGGGACACGCAGTATTTT.